These 16 T cell receptor beta chains came from one sample sequenced in a study of pediatric ulcerative colitis. Produced via immunoSEQ multiplex PCR; TCRdb's table is partial and in-frame only. The sample carries 30,000 or so clones, approximately 78% recorded once. Sequencing was done on a sample of blood. These receptors all stem from a boy aged 5-17 years with severe ulcerative colitis.

The V gene is TRBV20-1, the J gene TRBJ1-1; D is unresolved. CDR1 and CDR2 (germline): DFQATT, SNEGSKA (reference sequence). Trimming cost V 3 bases and J 3 bases, with 2 bases left between them. This CDR3 contains 10 residues. The CDR3 nucleotides are TGCAGTGCTAGCTACACTGAAGCTTTCTTT. The encoded protein is CSASYTEAFF.

This rearrangement joins TRBV28 to TRBJ2-1; the match to TRBD2 covers 13 bases. With V trimmed by 6 bases and J by 7 bases, 3 bases remained unmatched. This CDR3 has 14 residues. CDR1 MDHEN and CDR2 SYDVKM come from the germline V gene. DNA for the CDR3: TGTGCCAGCAGAGGGACTAGCGGGGAAAATGAGCAGTTCTTC. Translation: CASRGTSGENEQFF.

The chain recombines TRBV23-1 with TRBJ1-3; 8 bases are a match to TRBD1. TRBV23-1 is an open reading frame whose function is uncertain. The V segment lost 10 bases and the J segment 0 bases; nucleotides outside the gene matches: 11. The CDR3 spans 16 residues. The CDR3 DNA reads TGCGCCATAGAATCGGGACAGGTCGTCTCTGGAAACACCATATATTTT. Its protein is CAIESGQVVSGNTIYF.

V gene TRBV7-9 combines with J gene TRBJ1-1; D unclear. CDR3 length: 12 residues. CDR1 SEHNR and CDR2 FQNEAQ come from the germline V gene (reference sequence). Trimming cost V 5 bases and J 8 bases, with 12 bases left between them. The CDR3 sequence is CASSPNSPEAFF. CDR3 DNA sequence: TGTGCCAGCAGCCCGAACTCTCCGGAAGCTTTCTTT.

V is TRBV6-6 and J is TRBJ2-5; TRBD2 agrees at 15 bases. The V gene end was trimmed by 9 bases and the J gene end by 6 bases; junction bases not matched to a gene: 5. Germline V CDR1 and CDR2: MNHNY, SVGAGI (reference sequence). This CDR3 region has 14 residues. CDR3 amino acids: CASSGTSGGKTQYF. The CDR3 nucleotides read TGTGCCAGTTCCGGGACTAGCGGGGGGAAGACCCAGTACTTC.

This chain joins TRBV6-1 and TRBJ1-6, with 10 bases aligning to TRBD1. V was clipped by 1 base and J by 8 bases; unmatched bases: 5. This CDR3 region has 16 residues. Germline CDR1 and CDR2: MNHNS and SASEGT. CDR3 sequence reads: CASSEDWDRGYSPLHF. The CDR3 DNA reads TGTGCCAGCAGTGAAGACTGGGACAGGGGCTATTCACCCCTCCACTTT.

This clone was seen only once. The chain is built from TRBV23-1 and TRBJ2-1, with D possibly being TRBD2 (5 bases). TRBV23-1 is an ORF for which the function is uncertain. The V end was cut by 0 bases, the J end by 5 bases, with 11 bases between. The CDR3 covers 15 residues. CDR3 protein: CASSQSPGEDNEQFF. The CDR3 region has the DNA TGCGCCAGCAGTCAATCGCCCGGGGAAGACAATGAGCAGTTCTTC.

The gene calls are TRBV6-6 and TRBJ2-5; D might be TRBD2 (6 bases). Per the germline V gene, CDR1 is MNHNY and CDR2 is SVGAGI (reference sequence). This CDR3 contains 13 residues. Between the trimmed V and J ends, which lost 4 bases and 7 bases, there was a span of 13 bases. CDR3 sequence: CASSFRTGGTQYF. CDR3 nucleotides: TGTGCCAGCAGTTTCCGAACCGGGGGGACCCAGTACTTC.

This chain uses TRBV15 with TRBJ1-5; D remains unclear. Trimming removed 4 bases from V and 5 bases from J, with 15 bases in between. The germline gives CDR1 LNHNV, CDR2 YYDKDF (reference sequence). The CDR3 sequence is 15 residues long. This CDR3 reads CATSTPDDGYQPQHF. The DNA of the CDR3 is TGTGCCACCAGCACCCCGGACGACGGCTATCAGCCCCAGCATTTT.

This clone has just one count. The chain uses TRBV19 and TRBJ2-1, with 7 positions matching TRBD1. Germline-derived CDR1 and CDR2 are LNHDA and SQIVND (reference sequence). This CDR3 spans 15 amino acids. Trimming cost V 2 bases and J 10 bases; bases outside gene matches: 11. CDR3 bases: TGTGCCAGTAGTATACCCCGTAAGGGGGCAGGAGAGCAGTTCTTC. As protein: CASSIPRKGAGEQFF.

This clone was found a few times. The rearrangement uses TRBV30 and TRBJ1-5; D is ambiguous. This CDR3 has 12 residues. Trimming removed 0 bases from V and 12 bases from J, with 12 bases in between. From germline, CDR1 is GTSNPN and CDR2 SVGIG (reference sequence). CDR3 loop: CAWSVPGLGQHF. The CDR3 coding sequence is TGTGCCTGGAGTGTACCGGGCTTGGGCCAGCATTTT.

The CDR3 bases are TGTGCCAGCAGTACAGATAACACTGAAGCTTTCTTT. Translation gives CASSTDNTEAFF. The chain uses TRBV7-8 and TRBJ1-1; D ambiguous. The CDR3 is made up of 12 amino acids. The germline V gene has CDR1 SGHVS and CDR2 FQNEAQ. V shed 6 bases and J shed 2 bases, with 7 bases lying between them.

The chain employs TRBV18 and TRBJ2-7; tentative D call: TRBD1 (6 bases). Trimming left V 0 bases short and J 3 bases short, with 15 bases between. Germline CDR1 is KGHSH and CDR2 is LQKENI. This CDR3 is built from 16 residues. CDR3 loop: CASSPPETGQIYEQYF. Here the CDR3 DNA reads TGTGCCAGCTCACCACCGGAGACAGGTCAAATCTACGAGCAGTACTTC.

The V call is TRBV6-5, the J call TRBJ2-1; the D is unclear. The germline V gene has CDR1 MNHEY and CDR2 SVGAGI. V lost 1 base to trimming and J lost 0 bases, with 7 bases between them. CDR3 length equals 15 residues. In DNA, the CDR3 is TGTGCCAGCAGTTACTACCCCATCTCCTACAATGAGCAGTTCTTC. It yields the protein CASSYYPISYNEQFF.

V and J are TRBV5-8 and TRBJ2-7; unclear D gene. Trimming cost V 0 bases and J 2 bases, with 0 bases left between them. This CDR3 comprises 11 residues. From germline, CDR1 is SGHTS and CDR2 YDEGEE. The CDR3 reads CASSLAYEQYF. CDR3 coding DNA: TGTGCCAGCAGCTTGGCCTACGAGCAGTACTTC.

This chain connects TRBV9 to TRBJ1-3, with D hard to call. Per the germline V gene, CDR1 is SGDLS and CDR2 is YYNGEE. The CDR3 totals 15 residues. Deletions cut 0 bases from V and 0 bases from J, with 7 bases between. As DNA, the CDR3 is TGTGCCAGCAGCGTAGGGGGTCTCTCTGGAAACACCATATATTTT. This sequence encodes CASSVGGLSGNTIYF.